What follows are 28 T cell receptor beta chains derived from one specimen sequenced in a study of T cells after yellow fever vaccination. TCRdb used MiXCR to reprocess the 5' RACE reads, holding one entry per CDR3 protein. This sample has roughly 85,000 distinct CDR3 sequences, with more than 10% found just once. The sequencing used CD8+ T cells not binding an NS4B(214-222) dextramer, sorted from PBMCs, collected roughly 20 days after the first yellow fever vaccination. All receptors come from a man between 18 and 35 years old who received the YFV17D yellow fever vaccine.

This clonotype was picked up a small number of times. The chain combines TRBV27 with TRBJ2-7; tentative D call: TRBD1 (5 bases). The germline V gene has CDR1 MNHEY and CDR2 SMNVEV (reference sequence). Trimming removed 8 bases at V and 0 bases at J, with 11 bases between. The CDR3 extends over 13 amino acids. As DNA, the CDR3 is TGTGCCAGCGGGGCAGGTGACTCCTACGAGCAGTACTTC. Protein sequence: CASGAGDSYEQYF.

This clonotype was detected many times. V is TRBV20-1 and J is TRBJ1-1, with D hard to call. Germline V CDR1 and CDR2: DFQATT, SNEGSKA (reference sequence). Between the trimmed V and J ends, which lost 6 bases and 3 bases, there was a span of 11 bases. The CDR3 covers 12 residues. The CDR3 protein is CSARPPDTEAFF. The CDR3 region has the DNA TGCAGTGCCCGCCCCCCAGACACTGAAGCTTTCTTT.

This clonotype was counted a few times. The V gene is TRBV7-3, the J gene TRBJ2-1; 8 bases fit TRBD2. The CDR3 runs to 15 residues. Germline V gene lookup returns CDR1 SGHTA and CDR2 FQGTGA. J was trimmed by 6 bases and V by 6 bases; bases with no gene match: 10. CDR3 protein: CASSATPGGRNEQFF. The DNA of the CDR3 is TGTGCCAGCAGTGCCACTCCGGGGGGGCGCAATGAGCAGTTCTTC.

In its sample, this clonotype was seen a few times. This rearrangement joins TRBV30 to TRBJ1-5; D not certain. From germline, CDR1 is GTSNPN and CDR2 SVGIG (reference sequence). The V gene lost 1 base and the J gene lost 3 bases, with 7 bases spanning the gap. The CDR3 has 13 amino acids. The CDR3 loop reads CAWSARNNQPQHF. The CDR3 nucleotides are TGTGCCTGGAGTGCCAGGAACAATCAGCCCCAGCATTTT.

This clonotype was observed a few times. CDR3 region: CASSWWYGETQYF. CDR3 bases: TGTGCCAGCAGCTGGTGGTACGGGGAGACCCAGTACTTC. The chain joins TRBV7-2 to TRBJ2-5; D is uncertain. Germline loops: CDR1 SGHTA, CDR2 FQGNSA. The V and J ends lost 4 bases and 5 bases respectively, with 11 bases between them. The CDR3 runs 13 residues.

This clonotype occurred a few times. The chain employs TRBV19 and TRBJ2-5, with 10 nucleotides matching TRBD2. The germline CDR1 and CDR2 sequences are LNHDA and SQIVND (reference sequence). This CDR3 is built from 14 residues. The J segment lost 5 bases and the V segment lost 8 bases, leaving 8 bases of the junction unmatched. The CDR3 DNA is TGTGCCAGTTCCAATAGCGGGGGGATGGAGACCCAGTACTTC. This codes for CASSNSGGMETQYF.

This chain links TRBV7-2 with TRBJ1-1; 7 bases fit TRBD1. V lost 5 bases to trimming and J lost 4 bases; unmatched junction nucleotides: 10. This CDR3 region has 15 residues. Germline V gene data show CDR1 as SGHTA and CDR2 as FQGNSA. The CDR3 loop is CASSGWDSLSTEAFF. CDR3 sequence (DNA): TGTGCCAGCAGCGGATGGGACAGTTTGAGCACTGAAGCTTTCTTT.

The V gene is TRBV5-1, the J gene TRBJ2-7, with D possibly being TRBD2 (6 bases). CDR1 and CDR2 from the germline V gene are SGHRS and YFSETQ. CDR3 length: 16 amino acids. V lost 3 bases and J 0 bases, leaving 16 bases between the germline ends. CDR3 sequence reads: CASSWGESFSSYEQYF. For the CDR3, the DNA is TGCGCCAGCAGCTGGGGGGAGAGCTTTAGCTCCTACGAGCAGTACTTC. Drawing the rest from reference TRBV5-1 and TRBJ2-7, the complete variable domain is KAGVTQTPRYLIKTRGQQVTLSCSPISGHRSVSWYQQTPGQGLQFLFEYFSETQRNKGNFPGRFSGRQFSNSRSEMNVSTLELGDSALYLCASSWGESFSSYEQYFGPGTRLTVT.

This clonotype was observed many times. The J gene is TRBJ2-3, the V gene TRBV7-3, with TRBD2 matching 8 bases. The junction had 11 bases not matched to a gene; V was cut back by 6 bases and J by 6 bases. CDR1 is SGHTA and CDR2 is FQGTGA in the germline V gene. CDR3 size: 15 residues. As DNA, the CDR3 is TGTGCCAGCAGACTAGGGGGACTAGGAGCGGATACGCAGTATTTT. It encodes CASRLGGLGADTQYF.

The J gene is TRBJ2-1, the V gene TRBV7-8, with a possible D match to TRBD1 (7 bases). Trimming shortened V by 1 base and J by 0 bases, and 16 bases separated the two germline ends. CDR3 length: 18 residues. The germline gives CDR1 SGHVS, CDR2 FQNEAQ. DNA for the CDR3: TGTGCCAGCAGCTTAGGATTACCCAGGGGGGACTCCTACAATGAGCAGTTCTTC. It is translated as CASSLGLPRGDSYNEQFF.

The chain employs TRBV12-3 or TRBV12-4 and TRBJ2-3; possibly TRBD1 or TRBD2 for D (5 bases each). The CDR3 runs 19 residues. The germline V and J ends were trimmed by 2 bases and 5 bases, with 26 bases remaining between them. CDR3 sequence reads: CASSLYARPGKQAIDTQYF. The CDR3 DNA reads TGTGCCAGCAGTTTATACGCGCGGCCCGGGAAACAGGCAATAGATACGCAGTATTTT.

There are many counts of this clonotype. The genes are TRBV4-1 and TRBJ2-5, with D perhaps TRBD1 or TRBD2 (5 bases each). This CDR3 region has 16 residues. CDR1 MGHRA and CDR2 YSYEKL come from the germline V gene. V was shortened by 0 bases and J by 3 bases, with 14 bases between the two germline ends. CDR3 protein: CASSQDRGAQKETQYF. The CDR3 DNA follows: TGCGCCAGCAGCCAAGATCGAGGGGCGCAAAAAGAGACCCAGTACTTC.

This clonotype was recorded at least ten times. V and J are TRBV3-1 and TRBJ2-7, with no clear D. The CDR3 is 15 amino acids. Trimming took off 2 bases at V and 3 bases at J, with 14 bases between the two ends. In germline, CDR1 is LGHDT, CDR2 YNNKEL (reference sequence). The CDR3 DNA reads TGTGCCAGCAGCCAAACCCTTTCAACCGTCTACGAGCAGTACTTC. Its translation is CASSQTLSTVYEQYF.

This clonotype was detected a few times. This chain uses TRBV5-4 with TRBJ2-3; D call uncertain. CDR1 and CDR2 (germline): SGHNT, YYREEE (reference sequence). The CDR3 sequence is 15 residues long. V was cut by 0 bases and J by 0 bases, with 8 bases left in between. CDR3 DNA sequence: TGTGCCAGCAGCTTGGAAGCGTATAGCACAGATACGCAGTATTTT. Translated, it gives CASSLEAYSTDTQYF.

This clonotype occurred many times. The chain recombines TRBV4-2 with TRBJ2-1; 8 bases match TRBD2. CDR1 is LGHNA, CDR2 YNFKEQ, per germline. J was trimmed by 6 bases and V by 0 bases; bases with no gene match: 4. The CDR3 totals 15 residues. The CDR3 loop is CASSQESTSGNEQFF. As DNA, the CDR3 is TGTGCCAGCAGCCAAGAGAGCACTAGCGGCAATGAGCAGTTCTTC.

This clonotype was seen a handful of times. The chain joins TRBV4-1 to TRBJ2-1, with TRBD2 matching over 9 bases. Trimming removed 4 bases from V and 2 bases from J; junction bases left unmatched: 9. The V gene's germline CDR1 is MGHRA and CDR2 YSYEKL. The CDR3 totals 17 residues. Here the CDR3 DNA reads TGCGCCAGCAGCCGAGGGACTAGCCAAGGGGCCTACAATGAGCAGTTCTTC. Its translation: CASSRGTSQGAYNEQFF.

A few counts support this clonotype. The rearrangement uses TRBV5-6 and TRBJ2-5; D uncertain. This CDR3 has 13 residues. The V end was cut by 0 bases, the J end by 7 bases, with 10 bases between. Germline values: CDR1 SGHDT, CDR2 YYEEEE. CDR3 coding DNA: TGTGCCAGCAGCTTGGGTGGCAGCATGACCCAGTACTTC. It is translated as CASSLGGSMTQYF. The full variable domain, completed using reference TRBV5-6 and TRBJ2-5, is DAGVTQSPTHLIKTRGQQVTLRCSPKSGHDTVSWYQQALGQGPQFIFQYYEEEERQRGNFPDRFSGHQFPNYSSELNVNALLLGDSALYLCASSLGGSMTQYFGPGTRLLVL.

This clonotype was detected only a few times. This chain links TRBV12-3 or TRBV12-4 with TRBJ2-3, with no clear D. This CDR3 region has 14 residues. V was cut by 2 bases and J by 0 bases, with 6 bases left in between. The CDR3 sequence is CASSLWTSTDTQYF. CDR3 nucleotides: TGTGCCAGCAGTTTATGGACCAGCACAGATACGCAGTATTTT.

This clonotype was recorded a few times. The chain combines TRBV20-1 with TRBJ1-1; D unresolved. This CDR3 has 12 amino acids. Trimming cost V 6 bases and J 1 base, with 9 bases left between them. CDR1 DFQATT and CDR2 SNEGSKA come from the germline V gene (reference sequence). The CDR3 loop reads CSAPDGNTEAFF. For the CDR3, the DNA is TGCAGTGCCCCGGACGGGAACACTGAAGCTTTCTTT.

The CDR3 coding sequence is TGTGCCAGCAGCCAAGTTAACGAGGGGCACACGTTTTACAATGAGCAGTTCTTC. Amino acid sequence: CASSQVNEGHTFYNEQFF. The chain combines TRBV4-2 with TRBJ2-1, with D perhaps being TRBD1 or TRBD2 (5 bases each). Trimming pared 1 base from V and 4 bases from J, leaving 20 bases between. CDR3 size: 18 residues. CDR1 is LGHNA, CDR2 YNFKEQ, per germline.

V is TRBV7-9 and J is TRBJ1-4, with D possibly matching TRBD1 (5 bases). Germline V gives CDR1 SEHNR, CDR2 FQNEAQ (reference sequence). The CDR3 covers 15 residues. V was shortened by 7 bases and J by 7 bases, with 19 bases between the two germline ends. The CDR3: CASTSSWPGSEKLFF. The CDR3 bases are TGTGCCAGCACCTCGTCGTGGCCAGGGAGTGAAAAACTGTTTTTT.

The chain joins TRBV6-5 to TRBJ2-1; 13 nucleotides align to TRBD2. J was trimmed by 15 bases and V by 4 bases; bases with no gene match: 9. Germline CDR1 is MNHEY and CDR2 is SVGAGI. This CDR3 contains 14 residues. Here the CDR3 DNA reads TGTGCCAGCAGTTTAACCGGGACTAGCGGGGTCACGTTCTTC. Its translation: CASSLTGTSGVTFF.

The rearrangement joins TRBV4-3 to TRBJ1-2; possibly TRBD1 for D (6 bases). Germline CDR1 LGHNA, CDR2 YSLEER. V was cut by 0 bases and J by 7 bases, with 18 bases left in between. The CDR3 is 16 amino acids. In nucleotides, the CDR3 is TGCGCCAGCAGCCAAGAGTCGGTCAGGGGCTATTTTGGCTACACCTTC. It translates to CASSQESVRGYFGYTF.

This clonotype appeared a few times. The chain combines TRBV5-1 with TRBJ2-5, with 11 bases matching TRBD2. The CDR3 loop spans 16 amino acids. In germline, CDR1 is SGHRS, CDR2 YFSETQ. V lost 6 bases, J lost 2 bases, and 9 bases stayed unmatched. CDR3 coding DNA: TGCGCCAGCAATAAAGTTAGCGGGGGGGCTCAAGAGACCCAGTACTTC. As protein: CASNKVSGGAQETQYF.

The sample holds a few counts of this clonotype. The chain links TRBV18 to TRBJ1-1, with TRBD1 as a possible D gene (5 bases). This CDR3 is 15 amino acids long. V was trimmed by 6 bases and J by 2 bases, leaving 16 bases between them. CDR1 and CDR2 from the germline V gene are KGHSH and LQKENI. The CDR3 DNA reads TGTGCCAGCTCGGCAGGGCAAGGCGGAAACACTGAAGCTTTCTTT. Translation gives CASSAGQGGNTEAFF.

The rearrangement joins TRBV11-2 to TRBJ2-7; D gene unclear. Germline values: CDR1 SGHAT, CDR2 FQNNGV. The CDR3 consists of 14 residues. The ends were cut back, 3 bases at V and 3 bases at J, with 12 bases in the middle. CDR3: CASSFEISNYEQYV. The CDR3 DNA reads as TGTGCCAGCAGCTTCGAGATCTCCAACTACGAGCAGTACGTC.

The V and J genes are TRBV7-9 and TRBJ2-3; D remains ambiguous. The V and J ends lost 2 bases and 1 base respectively, with 16 bases between them. From germline, CDR1 is SEHNR and CDR2 FQNEAQ (reference sequence). The length of the CDR3 is 17 residues. This CDR3 reads CASSLTVTALRTDTQYF. In nucleotides, the CDR3 is TGTGCCAGCAGCTTAACTGTTACTGCCCTCCGCACAGATACGCAGTATTTT.

This clonotype has just a few counts. The chain is built from TRBV4-1 and TRBJ2-2; 7 nucleotides line up with TRBD2. CDR1 MGHRA and CDR2 YSYEKL come from the germline V gene. The V segment lost 4 bases and the J segment 2 bases; nucleotides outside the gene matches: 10. This CDR3 comprises 17 residues. The CDR3 loop reads CASSLYFRDYNTGELFF. The DNA for the CDR3 is TGCGCCAGCAGCCTTTATTTCCGGGACTACAACACCGGGGAGCTGTTTTTT.